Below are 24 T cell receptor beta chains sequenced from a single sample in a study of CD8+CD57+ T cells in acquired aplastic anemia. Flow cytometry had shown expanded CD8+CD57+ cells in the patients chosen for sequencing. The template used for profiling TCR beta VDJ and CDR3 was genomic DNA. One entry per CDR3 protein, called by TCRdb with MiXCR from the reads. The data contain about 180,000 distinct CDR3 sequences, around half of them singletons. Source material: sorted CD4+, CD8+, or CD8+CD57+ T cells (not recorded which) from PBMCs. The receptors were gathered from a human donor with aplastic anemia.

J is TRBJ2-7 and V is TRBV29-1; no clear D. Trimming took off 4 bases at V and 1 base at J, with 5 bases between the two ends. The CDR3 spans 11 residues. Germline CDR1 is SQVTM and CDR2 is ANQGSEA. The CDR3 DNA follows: TGCAGCGTTGGTGATTCCTACGAGCAGTACTTC. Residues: CSVGDSYEQYF.

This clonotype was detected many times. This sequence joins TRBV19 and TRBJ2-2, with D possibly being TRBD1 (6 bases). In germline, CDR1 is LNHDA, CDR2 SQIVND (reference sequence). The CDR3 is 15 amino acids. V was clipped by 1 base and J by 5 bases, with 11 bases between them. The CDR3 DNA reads TGTGCCAGTAGTATAGGGGGGCCGGCGACCGGGGAGCTGTTTTTT. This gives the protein CASSIGGPATGELFF.

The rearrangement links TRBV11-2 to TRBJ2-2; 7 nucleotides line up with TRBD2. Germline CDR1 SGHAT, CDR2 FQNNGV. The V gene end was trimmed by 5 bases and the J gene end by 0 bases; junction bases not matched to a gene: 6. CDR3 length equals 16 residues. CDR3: CASSPYGGTNTGELFF. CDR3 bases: TGTGCCAGCAGCCCGTACGGGGGGACGAACACCGGGGAGCTGTTTTTT.

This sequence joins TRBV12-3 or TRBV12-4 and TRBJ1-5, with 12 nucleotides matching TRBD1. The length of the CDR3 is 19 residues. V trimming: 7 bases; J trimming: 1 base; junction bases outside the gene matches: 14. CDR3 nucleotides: TGTGCCAGCAAAGAAAGGGACAGGGGGCCACATCGAAGCAATCAGCCCCAGCATTTT. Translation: CASKERDRGPHRSNQPQHF.

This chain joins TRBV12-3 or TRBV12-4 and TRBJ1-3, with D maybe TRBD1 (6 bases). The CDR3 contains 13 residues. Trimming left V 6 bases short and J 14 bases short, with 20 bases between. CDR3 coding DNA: TGTGCCAGCAGCTTAAGGCGGGACACGACTTTATATTTT. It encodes CASSLRRDTTLYF.

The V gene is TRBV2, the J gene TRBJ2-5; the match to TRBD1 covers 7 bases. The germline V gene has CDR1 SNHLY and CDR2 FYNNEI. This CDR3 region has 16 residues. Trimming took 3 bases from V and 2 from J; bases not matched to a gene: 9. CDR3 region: CASSEARQGGQETQYF. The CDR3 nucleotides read TGTGCCAGCAGTGAGGCTAGACAGGGCGGACAAGAGACCCAGTACTTC.

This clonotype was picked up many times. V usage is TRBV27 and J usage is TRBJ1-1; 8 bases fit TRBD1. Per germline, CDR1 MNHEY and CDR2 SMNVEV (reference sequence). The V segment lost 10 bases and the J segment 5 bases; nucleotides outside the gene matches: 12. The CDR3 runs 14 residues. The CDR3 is CATNVRTGWTEAFF. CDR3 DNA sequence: TGTGCCACCAACGTAAGGACAGGGTGGACTGAAGCTTTCTTT.

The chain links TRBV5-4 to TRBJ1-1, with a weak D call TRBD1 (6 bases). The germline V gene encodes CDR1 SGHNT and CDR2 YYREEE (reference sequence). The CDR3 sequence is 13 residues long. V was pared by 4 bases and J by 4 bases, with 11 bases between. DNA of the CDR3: TGTGCCAGCAGCGGCCCAGGGGTCACTGAAGCTTTCTTT. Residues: CASSGPGVTEAFF. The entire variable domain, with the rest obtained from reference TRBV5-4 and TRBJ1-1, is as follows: ETGVTQSPTHLIKTRGQQVTLRCSSQSGHNTVSWYQQALGQGPQFIFQYYREEENGRGNFPPRFSGLQFPNYSSELNVNALELDDSALYLCASSGPGVTEAFFGQGTRLTVV.

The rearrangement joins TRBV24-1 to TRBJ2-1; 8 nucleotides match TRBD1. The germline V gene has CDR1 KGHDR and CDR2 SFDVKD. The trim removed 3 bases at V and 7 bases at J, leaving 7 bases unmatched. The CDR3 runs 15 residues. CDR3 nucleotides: TGTGCCACCAGTGATCCGGCAGGGGGCAGGAATGAGCAGTTCTTC. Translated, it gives CATSDPAGGRNEQFF.

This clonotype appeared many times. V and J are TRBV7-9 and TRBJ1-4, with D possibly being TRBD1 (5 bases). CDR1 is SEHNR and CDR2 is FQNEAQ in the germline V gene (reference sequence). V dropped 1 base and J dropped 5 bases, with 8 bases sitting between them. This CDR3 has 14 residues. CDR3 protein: CASSLGGTNEKLFF. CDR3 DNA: TGTGCCAGCAGCTTAGGGGGGACGAATGAAAAACTGTTTTTT.

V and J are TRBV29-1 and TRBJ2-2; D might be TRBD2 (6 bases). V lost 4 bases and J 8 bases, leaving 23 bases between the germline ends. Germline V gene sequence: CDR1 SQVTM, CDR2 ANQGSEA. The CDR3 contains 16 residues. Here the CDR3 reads CSVVLLRNGGGGELFF. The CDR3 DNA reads TGCAGCGTTGTCCTCTTAAGAAACGGTGGAGGGGGGGAGCTGTTTTTT.

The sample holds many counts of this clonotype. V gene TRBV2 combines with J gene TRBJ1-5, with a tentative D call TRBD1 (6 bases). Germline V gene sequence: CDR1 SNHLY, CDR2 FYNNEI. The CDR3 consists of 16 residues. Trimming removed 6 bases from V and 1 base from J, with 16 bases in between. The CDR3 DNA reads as TGTGCCAGCAGCCCGTTAGGGGGGGTCAGCAATCAGCCCCAGCATTTT. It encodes CASSPLGGVSNQPQHF. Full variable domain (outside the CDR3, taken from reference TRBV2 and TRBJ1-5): EPEVTQTPSHQVTQMGQEVILRCVPISNHLYFYWYRQILGQKVEFLVSFYNNEISEKSEIFDDQFSVERPDGSNFTLKIRSTKLEDSAMYFCASSPLGGVSNQPQHFGDGTRLSIL.

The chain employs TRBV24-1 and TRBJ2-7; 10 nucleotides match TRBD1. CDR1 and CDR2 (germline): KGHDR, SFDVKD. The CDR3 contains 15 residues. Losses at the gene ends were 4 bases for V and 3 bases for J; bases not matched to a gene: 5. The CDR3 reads CATSETGTGVYEQYF. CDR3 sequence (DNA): TGTGCCACCAGTGAGACCGGGACAGGGGTCTACGAGCAGTACTTC.

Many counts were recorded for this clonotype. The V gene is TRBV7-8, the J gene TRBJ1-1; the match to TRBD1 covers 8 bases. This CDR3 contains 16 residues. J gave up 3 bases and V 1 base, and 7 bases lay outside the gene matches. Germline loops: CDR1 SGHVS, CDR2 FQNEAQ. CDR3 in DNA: TGTGCCAGCAGCTTAGAAGGACAGGGTATTCACACTGAAGCTTTCTTT. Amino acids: CASSLEGQGIHTEAFF.

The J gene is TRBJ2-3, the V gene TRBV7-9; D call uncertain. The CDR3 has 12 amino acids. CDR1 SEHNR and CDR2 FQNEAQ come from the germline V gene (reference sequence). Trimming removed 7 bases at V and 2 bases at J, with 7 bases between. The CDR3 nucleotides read TGTGCCAGCATGGTCCTCACAGATACGCAGTATTTT. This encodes CASMVLTDTQYF.

The CDR3 DNA reads TGTGCCACAGGGGGAGGGACAGGGGGCTCCTACGAGCAGTACTTC. It yields the protein CATGGGTGGSYEQYF. V and J are TRBV10-3 and TRBJ2-7; 11 bases are a match to TRBD1. The CDR3 loop spans 15 amino acids. Germline V gene sequence: CDR1 ENHRY, CDR2 SYGVKD. J gave up 0 bases and V 10 bases, and 8 bases lay outside the gene matches.

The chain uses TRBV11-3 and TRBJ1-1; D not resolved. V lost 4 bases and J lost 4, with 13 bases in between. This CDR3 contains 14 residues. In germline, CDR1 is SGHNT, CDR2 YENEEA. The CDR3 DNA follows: TGTGCCAGCAGCTCCGAGGGATCGTTCACTGAAGCTTTCTTT. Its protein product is CASSSEGSFTEAFF.

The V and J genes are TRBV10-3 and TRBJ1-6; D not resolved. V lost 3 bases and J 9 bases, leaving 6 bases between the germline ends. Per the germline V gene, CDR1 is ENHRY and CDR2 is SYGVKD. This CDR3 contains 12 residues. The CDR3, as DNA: TGTGCCATCAGTGACCCAGCTTCACCCCTCCACTTT. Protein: CAISDPASPLHF.

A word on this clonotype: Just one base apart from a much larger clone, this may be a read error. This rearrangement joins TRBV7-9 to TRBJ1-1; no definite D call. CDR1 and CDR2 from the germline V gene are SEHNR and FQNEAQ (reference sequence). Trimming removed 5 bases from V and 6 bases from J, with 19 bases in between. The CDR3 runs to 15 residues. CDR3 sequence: CASSPHGSLNAEAFF. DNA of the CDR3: TGTGCCAGCAGCCCCCACGGCTCCTTAAACGCTGAAGCTTTCTTT.

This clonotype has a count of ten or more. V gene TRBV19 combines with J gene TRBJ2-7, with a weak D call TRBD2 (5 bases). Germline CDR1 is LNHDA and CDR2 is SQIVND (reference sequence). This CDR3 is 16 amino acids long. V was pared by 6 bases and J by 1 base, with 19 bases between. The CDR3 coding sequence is TGTGCCAGTAGCTCCCGGGTCCCCCCGGGGTCCTACGAGCAGTACTTC. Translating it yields CASSSRVPPGSYEQYF.

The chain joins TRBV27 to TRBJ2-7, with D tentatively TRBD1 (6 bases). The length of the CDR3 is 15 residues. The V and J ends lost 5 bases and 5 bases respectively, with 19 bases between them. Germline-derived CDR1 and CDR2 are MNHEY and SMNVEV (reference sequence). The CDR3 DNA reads TGTGCCAGCAGTACCGAGGCCAGGGGTCGGGACGAGCAGTACTTC. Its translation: CASSTEARGRDEQYF.

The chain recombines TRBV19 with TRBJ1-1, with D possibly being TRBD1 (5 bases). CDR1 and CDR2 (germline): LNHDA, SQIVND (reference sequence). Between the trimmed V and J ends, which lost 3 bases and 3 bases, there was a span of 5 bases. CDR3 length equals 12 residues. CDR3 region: CASSIRDTEAFF. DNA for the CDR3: TGTGCCAGTAGTATCAGGGACACTGAAGCTTTCTTT.

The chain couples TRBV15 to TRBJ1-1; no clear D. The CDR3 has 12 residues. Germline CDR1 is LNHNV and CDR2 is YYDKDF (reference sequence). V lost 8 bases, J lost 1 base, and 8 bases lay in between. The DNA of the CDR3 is TGTGCCACCGGTGAAGGGAACACTGAAGCTTTCTTT. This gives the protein CATGEGNTEAFF.

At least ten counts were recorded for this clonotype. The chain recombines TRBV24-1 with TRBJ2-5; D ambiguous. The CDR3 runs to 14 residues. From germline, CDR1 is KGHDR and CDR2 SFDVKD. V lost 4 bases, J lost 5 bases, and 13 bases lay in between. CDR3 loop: CATSDQSRFETQYF. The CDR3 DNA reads TGTGCCACCAGTGACCAGTCCCGGTTTGAGACCCAGTACTTC.